This is a list of T cell receptor beta chains from one sample in a study of cytomegalovirus exposure and HLA in healthy donors. Using immunoSEQ multiplex PCR, the repertoire was profiled, and TCRdb retains in-frame clones only, with some absent. The data hold roughly 130,000 clones, with roughly 82% observed a single time. The sample comprised PBMCs. The origin of the receptors is a woman aged 18-35 years in good health and CMV-seropositive. Both conserved end residues are part of each CDR3. Each record gives: D gene, clone size, J gene, V gene, CDR3 protein, CDR3 DNA. The D gene is left open where the match is weak. Size tells how often a clone was seen (once, few, many) or the class of an expanded clone, and some rows leave it out.

-	-	TRBJ1-1	TRBV4-1	CASSRGVNTEAFF	TGCGCCAGCTCCAGGGGCGTAAACACTGAAGCTTTCTTT
-	once	TRBJ2-7	TRBV18	CASSRTEDYEQYF	TGTGCCAGCTCAAGGACGGAGGATTACGAGCAGTACTTC
TRBD2	-	TRBJ2-5	TRBV19	CASSIPGGSETQYF	TGTGCCAGTAGTATCCCCGGGGGGAGCGAGACCCAGTACTTC
-	-	TRBJ2-7	TRBV18	CASSPFTRRITIEIRYEQYF	TGTGCCAGCTCACCCTTCACTCGACGGATTACTATCGAAATACGCTACGAGCAGTACTTC
TRBD2	-	TRBJ2-2	TRBV5-1	CASSLTTSGGTGELFF	TGCGCCAGCAGCCTTACTACTAGCGGGGGCACCGGGGAGCTGTTTTTT
TRBD1	-	TRBJ2-6	TRBV11-2	CASSSTGVGANVLTF	TGTGCCAGCAGCTCGACAGGGGTGGGGGCCAACGTCCTGACTTTC
-	-	TRBJ1-4	TRBV7-9	CAGQGSTNEKLFF	TGTGCCGGCCAGGGTTCAACTAATGAAAAACTGTTTTTT
-	-	TRBJ1-5	TRBV19	CASSINRESNQPQHF	TGTGCCAGTAGTATTAACAGGGAGAGCAATCAGCCCCAGCATTTT
TRBD1	-	TRBJ1-4	TRBV18	CASSPKDRGPEKLFF	TGTGCCAGCTCACCAAAGGACAGGGGGCCTGAAAAACTGTTTTTT
-	-	TRBJ1-3	TRBV10-3	CAISEQSSGNTIYF	TGTGCCATCAGTGAACAGAGCTCTGGAAACACCATATATTTT
-	-	TRBJ2-7	TRBV5-1	CASSLGGDREQYF	TGCGCCAGCAGCTTGGGGGGAGACCGCGAGCAGTACTTC
-	once	TRBJ2-2	TRBV7-6	CASSQFDNTGELFF	TGTGCCAGCAGCCAGTTTGATAACACCGGGGAGCTGTTTTTT
-	-	TRBJ2-1	TRBV6-1	CASKGAGDRNEQFF	TGTGCCAGCAAAGGGGCAGGGGATAGGAATGAGCAGTTCTTC
-	-	TRBJ2-7	TRBV12-2	CASRLVGQGLPFFYEQYF	TGTGCAAGTCGCTTAGTGGGACAGGGTTTACCATTTTTCTACGAGCAGTACTTC
-	-	TRBJ1-3	TRBV19	CASSIEGSSGNTIYF	TGTGCCAGTAGTATCGAGGGATCCTCTGGAAACACCATATATTTT
TRBD1	-	TRBJ2-7	TRBV6-5	CASQHRDRGRNEQYF	TGTGCCAGCCAACACCGGGACAGGGGGCGGAACGAGCAGTACTTC
-	-	TRBJ2-2	TRBV15	CATSRDGTTTGELFF	TGTGCCACCAGCAGAGACGGGACAACCACCGGGGAGCTGTTTTTT
-	-	TRBJ2-3	TRBV29-1	CSVSQGGDTQYF	TGCAGCGTTTCTCAGGGGGGAGATACGCAGTATTTT
-	-	TRBJ1-6	TRBV7-6	CASSLDGYNSPLHF	TGTGCCAGCAGCTTAGACGGCTATAATTCACCCCTCCACTTT
-	-	TRBJ2-7	TRBV7-6	CASSQPGSSYEQYF	TGTGCCAGCAGCCAGCCCGGGAGTTCCTACGAGCAGTACTTC
-	few	TRBJ2-1	TRBV11-2	CASSLDSVEQFF	TGTGCCAGCAGCTTAGACTCGGTTGAGCAGTTCTTC
TRBD1	once	TRBJ1-1	TRBV6-5	CASSYWGTGGTEAFF	TGTGCCAGCAGTTACTGGGGGACAGGGGGCACTGAAGCTTTCTTT
TRBD1	-	TRBJ2-7	TRBV2	CASSERDRADEQYF	TGTGCCAGCAGTGAAAGGGACAGGGCAGATGAGCAGTACTTC
TRBD1	-	TRBJ2-5	TRBV7-9	CASSPNRGPVETQYF	TGTGCCAGCAGCCCGAATAGGGGGCCCGTGGAGACCCAGTACTTC
-	-	TRBJ1-1	TRBV7-9	CSSSTTGFGTEAFF	TGTTCCAGCAGCACTACAGGGTTCGGCACTGAAGCTTTCTTT
TRBD1	-	TRBJ2-1	TRBV6-1	CAARTGRMDEQFF	TGTGCCGCTAGGACAGGGCGAATGGATGAGCAGTTCTTC
-	-	TRBJ2-2	TRBV7-9	CASSPPDRSNTGELFF	TGTGCCAGCAGCCCCCCAGACAGGTCGAACACCGGGGAGCTGTTTTTT
-	-	TRBJ1-3	TRBV11-2	CASSSRSGPQAGNTIYF	TGTGCCAGCAGCAGTAGAAGCGGACCCCAAGCGGGAAACACCATATATTTT
-	-	TRBJ1-6	TRBV4-1	CASSQEGPTSYNSPLHF	TGCGCCAGCAGCCAAGAGGGGCCTACCTCCTATAATTCACCCCTCCACTTT
-	few	TRBJ1-3	TRBV6-1	CASSAKGTSSGNTIYF	TGTGCCAGCAGTGCGAAGGGGACATCCTCTGGAAACACCATATATTTT
TRBD2	few	TRBJ2-2	TRBV10-3	CASSRNLGGKNTGELFF	TGTGCCAGCAGCAGGAATTTGGGGGGGAAGAACACCGGGGAGCTGTTTTTT
-	-	TRBJ1-6	TRBV19	CASSRGGVYNSPLHF	TGTGCCAGTAGCCGCGGGGGAGTCTATAATTCACCCCTCCACTTT
-	-	TRBJ1-3	TRBV28	CASSPRGTGGNTIYF	TGTGCCAGCAGTCCGAGAGGGACTGGCGGAAACACCATATATTTT
-	-	TRBJ2-7	TRBV5-4	CAGSTWGRGTPYEQYF	TGTGCCGGCAGCACCTGGGGGCGGGGGACCCCCTACGAGCAGTACTTC
-	-	TRBJ1-5	TRBV18	CASSPGRTGGVPQHF	TGTGCCAGCTCTCCCGGGAGGACGGGTGGAGTTCCCCAGCATTTT